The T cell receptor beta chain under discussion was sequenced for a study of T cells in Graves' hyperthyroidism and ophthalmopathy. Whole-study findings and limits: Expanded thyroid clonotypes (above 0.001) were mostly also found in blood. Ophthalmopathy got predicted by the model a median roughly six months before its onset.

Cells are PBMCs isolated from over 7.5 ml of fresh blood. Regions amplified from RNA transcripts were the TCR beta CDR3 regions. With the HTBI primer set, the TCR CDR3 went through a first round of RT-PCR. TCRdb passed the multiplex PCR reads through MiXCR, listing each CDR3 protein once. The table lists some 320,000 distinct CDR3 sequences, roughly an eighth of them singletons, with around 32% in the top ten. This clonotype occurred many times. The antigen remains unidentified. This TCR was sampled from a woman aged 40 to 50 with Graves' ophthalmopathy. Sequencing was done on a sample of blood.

The CDR3 sequence is CASSPLAGGLADTQYF. The CDR3 DNA follows: TGTGCCAGCAGTCCCCTAGCGGGGGGGCTGGCAGATACGCAGTATTTT. This chain links TRBV2 with TRBJ2-3; 12 nucleotides align to TRBD2. The germline gives CDR1 SNHLY, CDR2 FYNNEI. CDR3 length equals 16 residues. V was pared by 5 bases and J by 4 bases, with 7 bases of the junction left unmatched.